What follows is one TCR beta chain and its context. Its antigen is unknown. The CDR3 contains 17 residues. CDR1 is MNHNY and CDR2 is SVGAGI in the germline V gene (reference sequence). Deletions cut 2 bases from V and 2 bases from J, with 13 bases between. These data are taken from a study of T cell repertoires in cytomegalovirus infection. Study in general: As its CMV epitopes, the study selected recently identified HLA-C-restricted and well-studied HLA-B-restricted targets. From public TCR beta signatures came an indication of both CMV infection and matching HLA type.

TCRdb reanalysed the reads using MiXCR and keeps one entry per CDR3 protein. The sample holds about 71,000 distinct CDR3 sequences, 20% to 25% seen once. Study findings and constraints: Dominating the ex vivo response were HLA-C-restricted CMV-specific TCR beta clonotypes.

This sample comprised CD8+ T cells from cultured PBMCs, obtained from culture after CMV antigen stimulation. This chain joins TRBV6-6 and TRBJ2-6, with no clear D. The clonotype originates from a human donor in good health (CMV status not recorded). Some clones in this sample may be carry-over from other donors' samples. The CDR3 DNA is TGTGCCAGCAGTTACCCCCACGGCCAAGCTGGGGCCAACGTCCTGACTTTC. Amino acids: CASSYPHGQAGANVLTF.